This T cell receptor beta chain was observed in a study of T cells expressing NK-cell markers. About the research overall: It was from sorted CD3+CD56+NKG2C+, CD3+CD56+NKG2C- and CD3+CD56-NKG2C+ T cells that TCR beta repertoires came. HCMV seropositivity marked most of the eight sequenced donors; one was seronegative. Study-level findings and limits: In a group of 5 or 6 donors, dominant NKG2C+ clonotypes represented about 1.0-8% of CD8+ T cells. Among several donors, these clonotypes also ranked first in the CD3+CD56-NKG2C+ fraction.

Per germline, CDR1 SGHVS and CDR2 FNYEAQ. This CDR3 has 13 amino acids. TCRdb reanalyzed the 5' RACE reads, giving one entry per CDR3 protein sequence and no DNA. The sample has more than 250,000 distinct CDR3 sequences; the top ten hold roughly 0.4%. With regard to this clonotype: What it binds is unknown.

The source is a man between 18 and 35 years old in good health. The chain couples TRBV7-6 to TRBJ2-3; TCRdb lists TRBD1, though no DNA is available to test this call. Specimen: blood T cells: a sorted CD56 or NKG2C T cell subset, CD4+ or CD8+ T cells, or bulk PBMC T cells (not recorded which). The chain's CDR3 is CASSAPGTDTQYF.